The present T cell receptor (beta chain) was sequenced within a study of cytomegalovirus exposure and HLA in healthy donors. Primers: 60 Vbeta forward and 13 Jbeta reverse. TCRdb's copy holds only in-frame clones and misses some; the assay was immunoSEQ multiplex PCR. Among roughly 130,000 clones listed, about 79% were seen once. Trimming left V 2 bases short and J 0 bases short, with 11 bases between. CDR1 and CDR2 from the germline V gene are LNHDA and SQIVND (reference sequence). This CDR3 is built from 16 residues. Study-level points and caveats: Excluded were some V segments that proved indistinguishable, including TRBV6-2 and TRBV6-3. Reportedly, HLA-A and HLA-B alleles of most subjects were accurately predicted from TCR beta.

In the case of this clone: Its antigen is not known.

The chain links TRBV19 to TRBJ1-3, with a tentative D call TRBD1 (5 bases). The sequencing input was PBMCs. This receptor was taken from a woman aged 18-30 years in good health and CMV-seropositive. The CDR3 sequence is CASSIPGVFSGNTIYF. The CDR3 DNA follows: TGTGCCAGTAGTATACCGGGGGTGTTCTCTGGAAACACCATATATTTT.